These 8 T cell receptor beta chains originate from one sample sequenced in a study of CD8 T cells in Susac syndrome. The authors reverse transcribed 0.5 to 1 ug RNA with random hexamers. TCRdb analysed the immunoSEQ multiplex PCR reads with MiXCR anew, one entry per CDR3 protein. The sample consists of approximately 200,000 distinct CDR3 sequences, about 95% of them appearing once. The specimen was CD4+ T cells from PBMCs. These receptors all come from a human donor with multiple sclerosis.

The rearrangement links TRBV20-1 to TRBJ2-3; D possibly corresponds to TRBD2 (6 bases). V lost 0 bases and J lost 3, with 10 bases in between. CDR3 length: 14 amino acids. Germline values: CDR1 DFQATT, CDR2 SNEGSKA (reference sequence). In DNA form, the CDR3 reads TGCAGTGCTAGAGATTGGAGGGAAACAGATACGCAGTATTTT. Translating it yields CSARDWRETDTQYF.

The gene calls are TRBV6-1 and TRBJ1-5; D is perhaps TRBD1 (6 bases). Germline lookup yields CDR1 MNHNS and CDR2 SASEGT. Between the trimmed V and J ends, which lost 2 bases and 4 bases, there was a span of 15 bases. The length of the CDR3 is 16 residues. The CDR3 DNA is TGTGCCAGCAGTGAATTCGAGGGACACTATAATCAGCCCCAGCATTTT. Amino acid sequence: CASSEFEGHYNQPQHF.

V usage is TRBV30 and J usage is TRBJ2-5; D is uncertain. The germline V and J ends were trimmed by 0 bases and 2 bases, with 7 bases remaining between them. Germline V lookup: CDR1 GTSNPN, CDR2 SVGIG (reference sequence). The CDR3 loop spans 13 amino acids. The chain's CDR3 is CAWSVRSQETQYF. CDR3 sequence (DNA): TGTGCCTGGAGTGTACGCAGTCAAGAGACCCAGTACTTC.

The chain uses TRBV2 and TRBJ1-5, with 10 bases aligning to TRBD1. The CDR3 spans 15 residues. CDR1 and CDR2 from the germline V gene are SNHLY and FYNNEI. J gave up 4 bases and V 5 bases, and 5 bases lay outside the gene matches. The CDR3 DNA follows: TGTGCCAGCAGTTTCCTGGGACAGGGGAATCAGCCCCAGCATTTT. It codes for CASSFLGQGNQPQHF.

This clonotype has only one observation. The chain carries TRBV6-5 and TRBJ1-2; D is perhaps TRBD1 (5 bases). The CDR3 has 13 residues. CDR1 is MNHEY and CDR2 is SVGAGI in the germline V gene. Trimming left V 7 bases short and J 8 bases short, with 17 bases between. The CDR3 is CASKRAGPRGYTF. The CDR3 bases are TGTGCCAGCAAAAGAGCAGGGCCGCGGGGCTACACCTTC.

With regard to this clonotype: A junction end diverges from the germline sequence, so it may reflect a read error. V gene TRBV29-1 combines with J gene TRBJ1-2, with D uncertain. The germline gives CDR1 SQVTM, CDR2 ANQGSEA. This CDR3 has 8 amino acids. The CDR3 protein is CSVDYVFF. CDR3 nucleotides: TGCAGCGTTGATTACGTCTTCTTC.

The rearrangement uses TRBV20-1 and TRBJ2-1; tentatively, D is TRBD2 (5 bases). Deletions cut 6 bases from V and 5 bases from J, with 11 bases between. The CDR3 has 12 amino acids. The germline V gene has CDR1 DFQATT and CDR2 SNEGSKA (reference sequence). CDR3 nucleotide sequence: TGCAGTGCCCTTTACGGGGACAATGAGCAGTTCTTC. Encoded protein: CSALYGDNEQFF.

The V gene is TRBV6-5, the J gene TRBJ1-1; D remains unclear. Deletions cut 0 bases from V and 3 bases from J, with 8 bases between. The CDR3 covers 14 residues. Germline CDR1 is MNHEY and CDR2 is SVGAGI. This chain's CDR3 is CASSYSPGHTEAFF. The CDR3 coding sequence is TGTGCCAGCAGTTACTCGCCGGGCCACACTGAAGCTTTCTTT.